This is a list of T cell receptor beta chains from one sample in a study of blood T cell repertoires in COVID-19. The repertoire was sequenced with immunoSEQ multiplex PCR; TCRdb's copy has only in-frame clones and lacks some. The repertoire holds a few hundred thousand clones, with 89% as singletons. Sequencing was carried out using peripheral blood. These TCRs come from a man between 18 and 29 years old who had recovered from COVID-19. Each CDR3 is given with its conserved first and last residue. D genes are given only for firm matches. Clone size is given for some rows only: seen once, a few or many times, or a class if the clone is expanded.

d_call	v_call	clone_size	j_call	cdr3_aa	cdr3_nt
TRBD1	TRBV19	-	TRBJ1-1	CASSADREVDTEAFF	TGTGCCAGTAGTGCCGACAGGGAGGTAGACACTGAAGCTTTCTTT
TRBD1	TRBV4-3	few	TRBJ1-2	CASSQVIGTGGLYGYTF	TGCGCCAGCAGCCAAGTTATAGGGACAGGGGGGTTGTATGGCTACACCTTC
-	TRBV6-6	-	TRBJ1-1	CASTNRNTEAFF	TGTGCCAGCACCAACAGGAACACTGAAGCTTTCTTT
TRBD1	TRBV6-5	-	TRBJ2-1	CASCLQGGGEDEQFF	TGTGCCAGCTGCCTACAGGGGGGCGGTGAAGATGAGCAGTTCTTC
-	TRBV5-1	once	TRBJ2-1	CASSLGSWGDEQFF	TGCGCCAGCAGCTTGGGGAGCTGGGGCGATGAGCAGTTCTTC
-	TRBV2	-	TRBJ1-1	CASPLGGNTEAFF	TGTGCCAGCCCTTTGGGGGGGAACACTGAAGCTTTCTTT
TRBD1	TRBV23-1	few	TRBJ1-5	CASSQPGQAYSNQPQHF	TGCGCCAGCAGTCAACCCGGACAGGCCTATAGCAATCAGCCCCAGCATTTT
TRBD1	TRBV5-1	few	TRBJ2-7	CASSLAAGGTYEQYF	TGCGCCAGCAGCTTGGCTGCAGGGGGAACCTACGAGCAGTACTTC
-	TRBV11-1	-	TRBJ1-2	CASSLGPDYGYTF	TGTGCCAGCAGCTTAGGGCCTGACTATGGCTACACCTTC
TRBD2	TRBV30	-	TRBJ2-2	CAWSVGLAGGPRGELFF	TGTGCCTGGAGTGTTGGACTAGCGGGAGGGCCGAGGGGGGAGCTGTTTTTT
TRBD2	TRBV10-3	-	TRBJ2-1	CAISDQGTSGGYEQFF	TGTGCCATCAGCGACCAAGGGACTAGCGGGGGGTATGAGCAGTTCTTC
-	TRBV7-9	few	TRBJ2-7	CASSGHYEQYF	TGTGCCAGCAGTGGACACTACGAGCAGTACTTC
-	TRBV5-1	-	TRBJ2-1	CASSLANFIGPEQFF	TGCGCCAGCAGCTTGGCCAACTTTATCGGTCCTGAGCAGTTCTTC
-	TRBV9	-	TRBJ2-1	CASSVGGGYNEQFF	TGTGCCAGCAGCGTAGGGGGCGGCTACAATGAGCAGTTCTTC
TRBD2	TRBV3-1/TRBV3-2	-	TRBJ2-5	CASSQAGGFETQYF	TGTGCCAGCAGCCAAGCGGGGGGGTTTGAGACCCAGTACTTC
TRBD1	TRBV7-8	once	TRBJ1-6	CASLTGGSNSPLHF	TGTGCCAGCCTAACAGGGGGTAGTAATTCACCCCTCCACTTT
TRBD1	TRBV27	once	TRBJ2-3	CASTLTTGGQDTQYF	TGTGCCAGCACCCTTACGACAGGGGGCCAGGATACGCAGTATTTT
TRBD1	TRBV20-1	-	TRBJ1-2	CSCQGDGGYTF	TGCAGTTGCCAGGGGGATGGTGGCTACACCTTC
-	TRBV11-3	-	TRBJ2-1	CASSRPGVSYNEQFF	TGTGCCAGCAGCCGCCCGGGGGTTTCCTACAATGAGCAGTTCTTC
TRBD1	TRBV4-1	-	TRBJ1-4	CASSPGTGATNEKLFF	TGCGCCAGCAGCCCGGGGACAGGGGCAACTAATGAAAAACTGTTTTTT
TRBD2	TRBV29-1	-	TRBJ2-3	CSVEDSGLAWGTDTQYF	TGCAGCGTTGAAGATAGCGGACTAGCGTGGGGCACAGATACGCAGTATTTT
TRBD1	TRBV18	-	TRBJ1-1	CASSGQGAHTEAFF	TGTGCCAGCTCAGGTCAGGGGGCTCACACTGAAGCTTTCTTT
TRBD1	TRBV27	-	TRBJ2-7	CASKFGTGTYEQYF	TGTGCCAGCAAGTTTGGGACAGGCACCTACGAGCAGTACTTC
TRBD1	TRBV15	few	TRBJ1-1	CATRSGGLLMNTEAFF	TGTGCCACCAGATCAGGGGGCCTACTAATGAACACTGAAGCTTTCTTT
TRBD2	TRBV11-2	-	TRBJ2-2	CASSTGLAGGSGELFF	TGTGCCAGCAGCACGGGACTAGCGGGAGGTTCCGGGGAGCTGTTTTTT
TRBD2	TRBV13	-	TRBJ2-3	CASSQRLAGVLDTQYF	TGTGCCAGCAGCCAAAGACTAGCGGGGGTCCTAGATACGCAGTATTTT
TRBD1	TRBV3-1/TRBV3-2	-	TRBJ1-1	CASSQGDRLNTEAFF	TGTGCCAGCAGCCAAGGGGACAGGCTAAACACTGAAGCTTTCTTT
TRBD1	TRBV7-9	-	TRBJ1-4	CASSPGGGQGATDEKLFF	TGTGCCAGCAGCCCAGGTGGGGGACAGGGTGCTACCGATGAAAAACTGTTTTTT
-	TRBV2	-	TRBJ1-1	CASSPRGDGGAFF	TGTGCCAGCAGCCCCCGGGGGGACGGCGGAGCTTTCTTT
-	TRBV7-3	few	TRBJ1-2	CASSLGQYGYTF	TGTGCCAGCAGCTTAGGACAGTATGGCTACACCTTC
TRBD1	TRBV4-3	-	TRBJ2-7	CASSQLQGAPYEQYF	TGCGCCAGCAGCCAACTACAGGGGGCACCCTACGAGCAGTACTTC
-	TRBV4-1	-	TRBJ2-1	CASSQDDWTMDEQFF	TGCGCCAGCAGCCAAGATGATTGGACAATGGATGAGCAGTTCTTC
-	TRBV4-1	-	TRBJ2-1	CASSQDGTRLARNEQFF	TGCGCCAGCAGCCAAGATGGGACGAGGCTAGCGCGCAATGAGCAGTTCTTC
TRBD1	TRBV7-2	-	TRBJ2-7	CASSLGRYRGERTYEQYF	TGTGCCAGCAGCTTAGGGCGGTACAGGGGGGAAAGAACCTACGAGCAGTACTTC
TRBD2	TRBV2	-	TRBJ2-3	CASSALTSSTDTQYF	TGTGCCAGCAGTGCGTTGACTAGCAGCACAGATACGCAGTATTTT
TRBD1	TRBV6-2/TRBV6-3	-	TRBJ1-1	CASSRDRNTEAFF	TGTGCCAGCAGTAGGGACAGGAACACTGAAGCTTTCTTT
TRBD1	TRBV18	-	TRBJ1-2	CASSPGQGSSF	TGTGCCAGCTCACCGGGACAGGGCTCCTCCTTC
TRBD2	TRBV13	-	TRBJ2-7	CASSLVSSGTYEQYF	TGTGCCAGCAGCTTAGTCAGCAGCGGGACTTACGAGCAGTACTTC
-	TRBV12-3/TRBV12-4	-	TRBJ1-2	CASSRGPAGGYTF	TGTGCCAGCAGTCGCGGGCCGGCGGGTGGCTACACCTTC
TRBD1	TRBV11-2	-	TRBJ1-2	CASSLDRGGGYTF	TGTGCCAGCAGCTTAGATCGAGGGGGCGGCTACACCTTC
-	TRBV24-1	once	TRBJ1-1	CATSDRGNTEAFF	TGTGCCACCAGTGACCGGGGGAACACTGAAGCTTTCTTT
-	TRBV6-5	-	TRBJ2-1	CASSSGIYNEQFF	TGTGCCAGCAGCTCCGGGATCTACAATGAGCAGTTCTTC
-	TRBV10-3	-	TRBJ2-7	CATQDRDNEQYF	TGTGCCACACAGGATAGGGACAACGAGCAGTACTTC
TRBD1	TRBV9	-	TRBJ2-1	CASSVERGPNEQFF	TGTGCCAGCAGCGTAGAAAGGGGGCCCAATGAGCAGTTCTTC
TRBD2	TRBV19	-	TRBJ2-7	CASSISASGAGLHEQYF	TGTGCCAGTAGTATCTCTGCTAGCGGGGCCGGTTTACACGAGCAGTACTTC
TRBD1	TRBV10-3	-	TRBJ2-3	CAISEMTGLGRDTQYF	TGTGCCATCAGTGAAATGACAGGGCTCGGAAGAGATACGCAGTATTTT
TRBD2	TRBV6-5	-	TRBJ2-7	CASSNSGRGRYEQYF	TGTGCCAGCAGTAATAGCGGGAGAGGTCGATACGAGCAGTACTTC
-	TRBV6-1	-	TRBJ1-5	CASSDWDTRYNQPQHF	TGTGCCAGCAGTGACTGGGACACGCGGTATAATCAGCCCCAGCATTTT
-	TRBV7-6	-	TRBJ2-1	CASSARTDSYNEQFF	TGTGCCAGCAGCGCTCGGACAGACTCCTACAATGAGCAGTTCTTC
-	TRBV30	-	TRBJ1-2	CAWSVRGGAGGYTF	TGTGCCTGGAGTGTACGTGGGGGCGCGGGTGGCTACACCTTC
TRBD1	TRBV5-1	-	TRBJ1-2	CASSGQGPGYTF	TGCGCCAGCAGTGGACAGGGTCCTGGCTACACCTTC
-	TRBV7-9	-	TRBJ2-7	CASSLGRLEQYF	TGTGCCAGCAGCTTAGGTCGGTTGGAGCAGTACTTC
-	TRBV19	once	TRBJ2-1	CASSIQGYNEQFF	TGTGCCAGTAGTATTCAGGGGTACAATGAGCAGTTCTTC
-	TRBV5-4	-	TRBJ2-5	CASSSRGGETQYF	TGTGCCAGCAGCTCGCGAGGGGGAGAGACCCAGTACTTC
TRBD1	TRBV5-4	-	TRBJ1-3	CASSGRDRPGNTIYF	TGTGCCAGCAGCGGACGGGACAGGCCTGGAAACACCATATATTTT